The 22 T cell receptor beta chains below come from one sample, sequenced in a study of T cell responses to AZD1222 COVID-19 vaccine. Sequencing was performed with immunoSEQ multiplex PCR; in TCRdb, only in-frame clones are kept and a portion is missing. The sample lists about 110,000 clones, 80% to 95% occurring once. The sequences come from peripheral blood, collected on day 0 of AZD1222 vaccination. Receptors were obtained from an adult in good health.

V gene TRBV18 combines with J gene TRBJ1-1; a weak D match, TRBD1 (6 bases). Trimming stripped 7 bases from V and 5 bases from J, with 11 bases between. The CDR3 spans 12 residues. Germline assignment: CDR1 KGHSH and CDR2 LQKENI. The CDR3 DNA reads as TGTGCCAGCTTGCACAGGGAAACTGAAGCTTTCTTT. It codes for CASLHRETEAFF.

The CDR3 DNA is TGCGCCAGCAGCGCCCCTAGGGTGAACACTGAAGCTTTCTTT. Its protein is CASSAPRVNTEAFF. J is TRBJ1-1 and V is TRBV5-1, with D unresolved. Trimming cost V 4 bases and J 0 bases, with 10 bases left between them. The length of the CDR3 is 14 residues. CDR1 is SGHRS and CDR2 is YFSETQ in the germline V gene.

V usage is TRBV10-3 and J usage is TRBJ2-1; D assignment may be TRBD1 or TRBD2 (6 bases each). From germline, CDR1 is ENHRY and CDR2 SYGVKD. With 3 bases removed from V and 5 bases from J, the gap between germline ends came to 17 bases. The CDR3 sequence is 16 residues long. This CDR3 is CAISDFPDGGNNEQFF. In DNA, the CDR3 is TGTGCCATCAGTGACTTCCCCGACGGGGGCAACAATGAGCAGTTCTTC.

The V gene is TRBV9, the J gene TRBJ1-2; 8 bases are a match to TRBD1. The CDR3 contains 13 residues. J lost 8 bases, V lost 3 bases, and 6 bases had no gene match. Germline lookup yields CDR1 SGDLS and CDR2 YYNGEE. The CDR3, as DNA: TGTGCCAGCAGCGAAACAGGGGGTAGGGGCTACACCTTC. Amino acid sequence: CASSETGGRGYTF.

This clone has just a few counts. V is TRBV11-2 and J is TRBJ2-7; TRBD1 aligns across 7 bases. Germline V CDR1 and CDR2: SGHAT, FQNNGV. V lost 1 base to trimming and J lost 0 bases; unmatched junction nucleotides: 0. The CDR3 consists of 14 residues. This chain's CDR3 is CASSLGTGSYEQYF. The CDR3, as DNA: TGTGCCAGCAGCTTAGGGACAGGCTCCTACGAGCAGTACTTC.

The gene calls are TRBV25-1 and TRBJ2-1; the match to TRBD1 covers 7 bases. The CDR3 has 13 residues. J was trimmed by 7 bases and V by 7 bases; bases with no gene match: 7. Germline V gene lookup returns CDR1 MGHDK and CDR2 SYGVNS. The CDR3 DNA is TGTGCCAGCACTAGGACAGGAAGAAATGAGCAGTTCTTC. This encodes CASTRTGRNEQFF.

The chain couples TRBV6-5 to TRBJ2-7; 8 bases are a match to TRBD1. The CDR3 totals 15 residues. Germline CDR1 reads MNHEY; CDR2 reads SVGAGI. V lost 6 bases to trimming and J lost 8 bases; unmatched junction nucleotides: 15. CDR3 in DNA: TGTGCCAGCAGGGTAAACAACAATGACAGGGGAAAGCAGTACTTC. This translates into CASRVNNNDRGKQYF.

The CDR3 is CASSEGAGYTF. CDR3 DNA: TGTGCCAGCAGTGAGGGTGCTGGCTACACCTTC. This chain joins TRBV2 and TRBJ1-2; D is undetermined. V was clipped by 3 bases and J by 7 bases, with 6 bases between them. The CDR3 is 11 amino acids. CDR1 is SNHLY, CDR2 FYNNEI, per germline.

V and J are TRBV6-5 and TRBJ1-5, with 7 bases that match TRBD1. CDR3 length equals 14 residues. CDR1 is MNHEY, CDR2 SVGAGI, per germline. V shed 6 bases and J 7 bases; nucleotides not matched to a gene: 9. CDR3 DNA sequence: TGTGCCAGCAGACAGGGGACAGATCAGCAGCCCCAGCATTTT. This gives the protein CASRQGTDQQPQHF.

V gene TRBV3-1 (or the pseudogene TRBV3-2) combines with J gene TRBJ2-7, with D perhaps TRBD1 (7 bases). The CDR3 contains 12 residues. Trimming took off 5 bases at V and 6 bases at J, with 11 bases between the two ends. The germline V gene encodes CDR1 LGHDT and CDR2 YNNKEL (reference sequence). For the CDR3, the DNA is TGTGCCAGCAGCGCCCAGGGGGGCGAGCAGTACTTC. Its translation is CASSAQGGEQYF.

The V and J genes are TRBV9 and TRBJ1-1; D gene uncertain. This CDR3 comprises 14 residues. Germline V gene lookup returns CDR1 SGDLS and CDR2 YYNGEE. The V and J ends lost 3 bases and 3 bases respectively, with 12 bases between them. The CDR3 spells CASSASAGDTEAFF. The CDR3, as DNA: TGTGCCAGCAGCGCATCCGCTGGGGACACTGAAGCTTTCTTT.

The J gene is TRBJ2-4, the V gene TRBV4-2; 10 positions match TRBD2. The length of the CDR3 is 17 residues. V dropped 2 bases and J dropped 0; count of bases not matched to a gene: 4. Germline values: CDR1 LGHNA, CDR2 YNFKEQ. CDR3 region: CASSQLGLAEAKNIQYF. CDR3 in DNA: TGTGCCAGCAGCCAATTAGGACTAGCGGAAGCCAAAAACATTCAGTACTTC.

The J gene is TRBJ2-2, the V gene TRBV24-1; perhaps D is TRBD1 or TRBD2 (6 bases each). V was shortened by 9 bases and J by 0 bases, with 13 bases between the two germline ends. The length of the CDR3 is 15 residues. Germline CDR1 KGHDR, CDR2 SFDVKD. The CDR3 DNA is TGTGCCACCGCCCCGGGGGCTTCGAACACCGGGGAGCTGTTTTTT. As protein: CATAPGASNTGELFF.

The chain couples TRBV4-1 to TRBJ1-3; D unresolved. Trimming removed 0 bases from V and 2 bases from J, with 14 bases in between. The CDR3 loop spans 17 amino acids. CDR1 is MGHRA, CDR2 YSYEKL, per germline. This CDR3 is CASSQELAGSTGNTIYF. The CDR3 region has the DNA TGCGCCAGCAGCCAAGAATTAGCGGGCAGCACTGGAAACACCATATATTTT.

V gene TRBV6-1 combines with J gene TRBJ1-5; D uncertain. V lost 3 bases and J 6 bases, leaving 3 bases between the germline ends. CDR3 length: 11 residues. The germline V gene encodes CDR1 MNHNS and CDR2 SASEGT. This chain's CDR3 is CASSEAQPQHF. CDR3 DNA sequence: TGTGCCAGCAGTGAGGCTCAGCCCCAGCATTTT.

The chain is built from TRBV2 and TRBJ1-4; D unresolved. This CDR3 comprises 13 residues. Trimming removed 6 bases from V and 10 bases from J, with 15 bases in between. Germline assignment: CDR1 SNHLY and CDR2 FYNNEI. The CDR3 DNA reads TGTGCCAGCAGGAACAGCGGTCAAGGAAAACTGTTTTTT. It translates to CASRNSGQGKLFF.

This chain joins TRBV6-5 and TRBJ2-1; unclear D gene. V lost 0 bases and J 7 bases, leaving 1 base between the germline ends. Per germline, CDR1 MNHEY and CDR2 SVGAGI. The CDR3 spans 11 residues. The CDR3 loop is CASSYSNEQFF. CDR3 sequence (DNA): TGTGCCAGCAGTTACTCAAATGAGCAGTTCTTC.

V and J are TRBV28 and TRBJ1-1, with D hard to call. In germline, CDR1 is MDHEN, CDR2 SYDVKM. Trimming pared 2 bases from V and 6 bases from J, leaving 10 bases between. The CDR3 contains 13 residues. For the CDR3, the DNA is TGTGCCAGCAGTTTAGTCAGCCTGCCTGAAGCTTTCTTT. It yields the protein CASSLVSLPEAFF.

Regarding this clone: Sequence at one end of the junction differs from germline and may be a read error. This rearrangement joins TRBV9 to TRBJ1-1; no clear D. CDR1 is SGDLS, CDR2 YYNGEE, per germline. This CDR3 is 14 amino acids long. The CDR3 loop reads CASSDRSKNAEAFF. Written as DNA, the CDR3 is TGTGCCAGCAGCGATCGGTCCAAGAACGCTGAAGCTTTCTTT.

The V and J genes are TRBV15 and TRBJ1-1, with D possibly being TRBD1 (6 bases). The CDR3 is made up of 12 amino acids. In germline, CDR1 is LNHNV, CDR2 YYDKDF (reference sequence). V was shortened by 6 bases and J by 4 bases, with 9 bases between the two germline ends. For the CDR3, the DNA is TGTGCCACCAGTACAGGGCGCACTGAAGCTTTCTTT. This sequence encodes CATSTGRTEAFF.

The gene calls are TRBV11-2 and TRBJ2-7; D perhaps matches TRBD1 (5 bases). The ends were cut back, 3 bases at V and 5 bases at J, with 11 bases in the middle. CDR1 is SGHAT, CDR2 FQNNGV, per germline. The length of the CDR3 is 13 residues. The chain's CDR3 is CASSFLGVDEQYF. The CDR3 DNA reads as TGTGCCAGCAGCTTCCTAGGGGTCGACGAGCAGTACTTC.

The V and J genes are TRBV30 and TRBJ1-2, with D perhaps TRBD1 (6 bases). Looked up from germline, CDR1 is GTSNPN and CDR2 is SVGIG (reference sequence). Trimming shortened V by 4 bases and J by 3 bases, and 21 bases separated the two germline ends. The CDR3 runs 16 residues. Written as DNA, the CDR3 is TGTGCCTGGATTTTCGGGACACCCAACAGGGACTATGGCTACACCTTC. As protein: CAWIFGTPNRDYGYTF.